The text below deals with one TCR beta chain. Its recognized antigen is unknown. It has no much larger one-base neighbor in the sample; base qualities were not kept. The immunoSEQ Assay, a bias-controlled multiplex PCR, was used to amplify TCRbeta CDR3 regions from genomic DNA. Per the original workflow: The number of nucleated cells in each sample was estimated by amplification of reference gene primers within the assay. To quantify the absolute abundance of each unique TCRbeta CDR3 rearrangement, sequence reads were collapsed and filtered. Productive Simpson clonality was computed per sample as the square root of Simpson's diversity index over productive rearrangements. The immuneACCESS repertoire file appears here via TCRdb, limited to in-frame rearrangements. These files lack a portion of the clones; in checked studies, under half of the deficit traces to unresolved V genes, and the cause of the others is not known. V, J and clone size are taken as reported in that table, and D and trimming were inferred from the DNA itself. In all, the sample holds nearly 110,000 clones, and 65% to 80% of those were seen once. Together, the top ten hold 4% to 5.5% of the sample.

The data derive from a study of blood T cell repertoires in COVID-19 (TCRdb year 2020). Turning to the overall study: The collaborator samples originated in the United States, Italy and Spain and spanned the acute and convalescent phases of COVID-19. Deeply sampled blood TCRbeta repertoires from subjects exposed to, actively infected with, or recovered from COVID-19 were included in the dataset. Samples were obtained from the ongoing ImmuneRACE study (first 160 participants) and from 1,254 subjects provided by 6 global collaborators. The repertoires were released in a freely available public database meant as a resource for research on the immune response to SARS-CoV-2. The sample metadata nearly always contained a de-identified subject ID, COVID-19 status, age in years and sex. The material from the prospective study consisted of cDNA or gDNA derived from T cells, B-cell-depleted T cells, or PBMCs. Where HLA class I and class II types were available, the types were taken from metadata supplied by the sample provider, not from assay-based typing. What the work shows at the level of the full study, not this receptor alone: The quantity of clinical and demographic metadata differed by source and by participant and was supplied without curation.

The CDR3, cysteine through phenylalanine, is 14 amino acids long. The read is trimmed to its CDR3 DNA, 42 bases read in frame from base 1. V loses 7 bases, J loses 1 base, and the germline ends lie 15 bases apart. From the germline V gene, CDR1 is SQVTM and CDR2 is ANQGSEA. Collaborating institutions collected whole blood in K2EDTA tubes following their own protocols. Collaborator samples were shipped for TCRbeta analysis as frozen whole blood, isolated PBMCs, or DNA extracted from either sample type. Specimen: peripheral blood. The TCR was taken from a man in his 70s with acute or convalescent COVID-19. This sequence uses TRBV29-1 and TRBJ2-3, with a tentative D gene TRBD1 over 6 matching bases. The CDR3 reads CSAGQLGGTDTQYF. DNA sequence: TGCAGCGCAGGACAGCTGGGGGGCACAGATACGCAGTATTTT.